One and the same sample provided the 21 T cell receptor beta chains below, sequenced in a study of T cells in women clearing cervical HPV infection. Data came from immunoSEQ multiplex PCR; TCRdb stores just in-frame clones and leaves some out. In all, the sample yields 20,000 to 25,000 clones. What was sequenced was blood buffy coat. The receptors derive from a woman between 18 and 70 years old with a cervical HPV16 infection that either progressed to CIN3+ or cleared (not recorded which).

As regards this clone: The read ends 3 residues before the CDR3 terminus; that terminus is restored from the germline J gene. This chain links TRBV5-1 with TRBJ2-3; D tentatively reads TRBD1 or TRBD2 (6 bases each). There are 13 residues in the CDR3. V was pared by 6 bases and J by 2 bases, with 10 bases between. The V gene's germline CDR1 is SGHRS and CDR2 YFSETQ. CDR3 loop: CASNAGHTDTQYF. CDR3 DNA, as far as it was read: TGCGCCAGCAATGCGGGACACACAGATACG.

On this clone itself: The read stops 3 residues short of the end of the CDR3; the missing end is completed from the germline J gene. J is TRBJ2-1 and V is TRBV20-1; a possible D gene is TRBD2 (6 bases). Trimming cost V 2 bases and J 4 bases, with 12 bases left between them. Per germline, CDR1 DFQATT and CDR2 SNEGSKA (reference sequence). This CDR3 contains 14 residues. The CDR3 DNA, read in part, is TGCAGTGCTAGAATTAGCGGCAATTACAATGAG. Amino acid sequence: CSARISGNYNE. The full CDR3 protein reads CSARISGNYNEQFF.

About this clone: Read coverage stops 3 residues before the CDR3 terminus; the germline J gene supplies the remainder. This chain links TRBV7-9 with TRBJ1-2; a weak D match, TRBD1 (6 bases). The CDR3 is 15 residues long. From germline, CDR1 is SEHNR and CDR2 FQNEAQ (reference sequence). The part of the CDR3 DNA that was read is TGTGCCAGCAGCTTCAGCGTGGCCGGGGACAATGAC. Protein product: CASSFSVAGDND. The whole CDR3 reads CASSFSVAGDNDYTF.

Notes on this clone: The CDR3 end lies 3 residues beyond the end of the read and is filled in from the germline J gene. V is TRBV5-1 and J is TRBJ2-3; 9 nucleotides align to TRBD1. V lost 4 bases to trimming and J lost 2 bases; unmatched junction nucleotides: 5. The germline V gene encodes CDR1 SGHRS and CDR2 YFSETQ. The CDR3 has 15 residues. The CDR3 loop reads CASSRTGGLTDTQYF. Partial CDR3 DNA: TGCGCCAGCAGCCGTACAGGGGGCCTCACAGATACG.

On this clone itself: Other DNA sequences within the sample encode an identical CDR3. CDR3 region: CASSQDWITRFSSGNTIYF. The CDR3 DNA, read in part, is TGTGCCAGCAGCCAGGATTGGATTACTAGGTTCAGCTCTGGAAACACC. This chain links TRBV14 with TRBJ1-3; no clear D. With the read ending 3 residues before the CDR3 end, the germline J gene is used to fill in that end. The V gene's germline CDR1 is SGHDN and CDR2 FVKESK. The V gene lost 3 bases and the J gene lost 0 bases, with 21 bases spanning the gap. The CDR3 totals 19 residues.

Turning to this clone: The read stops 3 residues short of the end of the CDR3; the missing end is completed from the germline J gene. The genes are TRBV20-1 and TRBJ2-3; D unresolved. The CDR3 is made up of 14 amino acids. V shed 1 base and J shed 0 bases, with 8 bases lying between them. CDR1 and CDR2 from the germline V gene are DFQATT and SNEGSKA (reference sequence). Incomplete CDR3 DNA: TGCAGTGCTAGAGTAACAGAAAGCACAGATACG. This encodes CSARVTESTDT. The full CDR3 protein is CSARVTESTDTQYF.

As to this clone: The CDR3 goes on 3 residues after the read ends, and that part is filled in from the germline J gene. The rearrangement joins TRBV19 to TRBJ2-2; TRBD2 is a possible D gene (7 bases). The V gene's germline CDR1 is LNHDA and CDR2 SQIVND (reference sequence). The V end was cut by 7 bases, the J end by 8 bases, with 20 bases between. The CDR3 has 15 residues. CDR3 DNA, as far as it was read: TGTGCCAGTACCTCAAGTCGTGGGAGGGGGGGGGAG. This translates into CASTSSRGRGGE. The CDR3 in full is CASTSSRGRGGELFF.

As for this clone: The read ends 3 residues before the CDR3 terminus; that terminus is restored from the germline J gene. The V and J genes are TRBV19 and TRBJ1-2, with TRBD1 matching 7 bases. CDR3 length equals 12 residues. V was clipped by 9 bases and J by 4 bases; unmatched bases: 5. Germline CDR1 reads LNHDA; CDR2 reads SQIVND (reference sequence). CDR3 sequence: CASGGQPYGYTF. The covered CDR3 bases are TGTGCCAGCGGGGGACAGCCCTATGGC.

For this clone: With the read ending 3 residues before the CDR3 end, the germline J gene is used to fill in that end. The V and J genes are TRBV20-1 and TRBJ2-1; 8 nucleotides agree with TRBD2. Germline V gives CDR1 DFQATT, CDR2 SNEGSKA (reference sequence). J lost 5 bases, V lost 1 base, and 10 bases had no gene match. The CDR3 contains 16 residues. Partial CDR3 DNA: TGCAGTGCTAGAGGAGTAAGCGGGAGAATGGACAATGAG. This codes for CSARGVSGRMDNE. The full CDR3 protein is CSARGVSGRMDNEQFF.

CDR3 bases read: TGCAGCGCGGGACTAGTGAAGTCTCCCGGGGAG. Its translation is CSAGLVKSPGE. In full, the CDR3 is CSAGLVKSPGELFF. The rearrangement links TRBV29-1 to TRBJ2-2, with 8 bases aligning to TRBD2. Sequencing ends 3 residues short of the CDR3 end; the germline J gene provides the rest. CDR1 is SQVTM and CDR2 is ANQGSEA in the germline V gene. V lost 7 bases to trimming and J lost 6 bases; unmatched junction nucleotides: 10. The CDR3 covers 14 residues.

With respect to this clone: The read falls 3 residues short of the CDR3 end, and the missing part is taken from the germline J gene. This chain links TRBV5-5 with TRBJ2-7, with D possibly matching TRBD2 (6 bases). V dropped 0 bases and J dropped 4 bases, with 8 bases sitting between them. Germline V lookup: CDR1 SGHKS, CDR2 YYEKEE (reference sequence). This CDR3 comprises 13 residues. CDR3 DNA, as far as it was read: TGTGCCAGCAGCTTGGGCGGGAAGTACGAG. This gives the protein CASSLGGKYE. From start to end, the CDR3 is CASSLGGKYEQYF. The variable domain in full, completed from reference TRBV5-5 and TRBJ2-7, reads DAGVTQSPTHLIKTRGQQVTLRCSPISGHKSVSWYQQVLGQGPQFIFQYYEKEERGRGNFPDRFSARQFPNYSSELNVNALLLGDSALYLCASSLGGKYEQYFGPGTRLTVT.

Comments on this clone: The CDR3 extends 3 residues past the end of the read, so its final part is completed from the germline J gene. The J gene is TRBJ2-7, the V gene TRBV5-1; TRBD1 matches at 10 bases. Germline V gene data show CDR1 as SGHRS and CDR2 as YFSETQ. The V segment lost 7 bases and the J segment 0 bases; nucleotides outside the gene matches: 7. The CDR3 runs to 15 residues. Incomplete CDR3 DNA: TGCGCCAGCGGACCCGGACAGGGGGTCTCCTACGAG. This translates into CASGPGQGVSYE. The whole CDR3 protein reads CASGPGQGVSYEQYF.

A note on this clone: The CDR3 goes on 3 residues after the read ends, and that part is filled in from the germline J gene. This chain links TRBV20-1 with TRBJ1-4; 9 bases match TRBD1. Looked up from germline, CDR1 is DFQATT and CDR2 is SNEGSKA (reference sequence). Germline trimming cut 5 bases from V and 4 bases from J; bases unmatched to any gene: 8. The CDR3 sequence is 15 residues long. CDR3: CSAGDREAYNEKLFF. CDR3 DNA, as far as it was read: TGCAGTGCTGGGGACAGGGAGGCGTATAATGAAAAA.

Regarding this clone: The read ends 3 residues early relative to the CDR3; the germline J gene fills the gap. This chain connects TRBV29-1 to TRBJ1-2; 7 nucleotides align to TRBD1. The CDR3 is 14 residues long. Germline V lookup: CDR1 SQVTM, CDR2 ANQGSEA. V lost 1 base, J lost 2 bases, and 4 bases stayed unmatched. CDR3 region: CSVEGVTGNYGYTF. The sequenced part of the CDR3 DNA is TGCAGCGTTGAAGGGGTGACAGGGAACTATGGC.

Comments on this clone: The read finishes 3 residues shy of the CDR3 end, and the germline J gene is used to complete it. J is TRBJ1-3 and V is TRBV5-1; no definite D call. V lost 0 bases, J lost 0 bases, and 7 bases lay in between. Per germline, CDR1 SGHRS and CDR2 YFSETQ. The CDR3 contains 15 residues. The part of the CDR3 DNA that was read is TGCGCCAGCAGCTTGGTTCCATTCTCTGGAAACACC. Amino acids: CASSLVPFSGNT. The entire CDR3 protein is CASSLVPFSGNTIYF. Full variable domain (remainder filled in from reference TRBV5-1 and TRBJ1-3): KAGVTQTPRYLIKTRGQQVTLSCSPISGHRSVSWYQQTPGQGLQFLFEYFSETQRNKGNFPGRFSGRQFSNSRSEMNVSTLELGDSALYLCASSLVPFSGNTIYFGEGSWLTVV.

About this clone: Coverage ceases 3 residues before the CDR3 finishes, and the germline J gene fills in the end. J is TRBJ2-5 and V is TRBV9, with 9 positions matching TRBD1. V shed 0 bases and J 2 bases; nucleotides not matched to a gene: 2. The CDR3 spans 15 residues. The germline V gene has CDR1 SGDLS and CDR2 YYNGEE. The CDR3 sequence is CASSVGDRGQETQYF. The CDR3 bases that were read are TGTGCCAGCAGCGTAGGAGACAGGGGGCAAGAGACC.

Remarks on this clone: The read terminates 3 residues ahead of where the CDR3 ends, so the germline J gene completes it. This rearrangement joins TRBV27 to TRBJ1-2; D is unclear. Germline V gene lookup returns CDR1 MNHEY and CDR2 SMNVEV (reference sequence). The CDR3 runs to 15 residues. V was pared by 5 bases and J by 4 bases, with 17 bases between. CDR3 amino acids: CASSPLPTVGYGYTF. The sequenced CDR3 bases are TGTGCCAGCAGTCCCCTCCCAACAGTTGGCTATGGC.

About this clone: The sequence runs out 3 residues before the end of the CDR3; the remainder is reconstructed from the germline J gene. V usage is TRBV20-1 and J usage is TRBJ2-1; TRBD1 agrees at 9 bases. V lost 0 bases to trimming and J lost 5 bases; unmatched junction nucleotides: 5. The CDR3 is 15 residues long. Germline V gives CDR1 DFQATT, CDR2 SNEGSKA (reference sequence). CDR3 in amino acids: CSARDYNRGHNEQFF. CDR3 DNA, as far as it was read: TGCAGTGCTAGAGATTATAACAGGGGGCACAATGAG.

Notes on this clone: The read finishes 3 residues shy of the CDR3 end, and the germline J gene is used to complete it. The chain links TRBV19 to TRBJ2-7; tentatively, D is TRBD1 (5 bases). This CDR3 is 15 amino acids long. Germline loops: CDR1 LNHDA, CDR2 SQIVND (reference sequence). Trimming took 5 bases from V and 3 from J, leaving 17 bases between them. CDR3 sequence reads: CASSPTSQGLYEQYF. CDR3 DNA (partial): TGTGCCAGTAGTCCAACCTCCCAGGGCCTCTACGAG.

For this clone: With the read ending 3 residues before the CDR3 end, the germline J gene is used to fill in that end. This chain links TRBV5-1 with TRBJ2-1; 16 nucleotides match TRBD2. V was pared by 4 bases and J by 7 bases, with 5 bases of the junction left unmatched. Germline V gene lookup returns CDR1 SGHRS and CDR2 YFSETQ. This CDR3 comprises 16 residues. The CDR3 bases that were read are TGCGCCAGCAGCGGGACTAGCGGGAGGGCCCTTAATGAG. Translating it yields CASSGTSGRALNE. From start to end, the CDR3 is CASSGTSGRALNEQFF.

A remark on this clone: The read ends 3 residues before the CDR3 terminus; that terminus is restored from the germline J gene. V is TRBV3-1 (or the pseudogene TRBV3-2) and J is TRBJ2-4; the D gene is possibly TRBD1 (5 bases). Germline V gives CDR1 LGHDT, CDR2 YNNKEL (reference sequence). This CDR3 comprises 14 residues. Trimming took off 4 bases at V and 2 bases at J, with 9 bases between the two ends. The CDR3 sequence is CASSPRATKNIQYF. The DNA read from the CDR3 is TGTGCCAGCAGCCCCAGGGCTACCAAAAACATT.